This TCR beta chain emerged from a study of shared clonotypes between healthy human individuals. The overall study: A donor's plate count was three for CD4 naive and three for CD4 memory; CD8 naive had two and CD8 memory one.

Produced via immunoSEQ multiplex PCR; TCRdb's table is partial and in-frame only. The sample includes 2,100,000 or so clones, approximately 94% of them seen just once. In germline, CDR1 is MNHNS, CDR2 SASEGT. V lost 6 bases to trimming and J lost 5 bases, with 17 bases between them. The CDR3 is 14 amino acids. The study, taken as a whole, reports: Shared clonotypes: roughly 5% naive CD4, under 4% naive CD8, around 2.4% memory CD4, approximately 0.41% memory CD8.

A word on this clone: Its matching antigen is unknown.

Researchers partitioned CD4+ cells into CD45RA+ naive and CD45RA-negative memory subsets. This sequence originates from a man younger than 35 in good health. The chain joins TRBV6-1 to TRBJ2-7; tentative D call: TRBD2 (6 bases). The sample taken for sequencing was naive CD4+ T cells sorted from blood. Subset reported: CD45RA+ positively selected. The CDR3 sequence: CASRRRGKVDEQYF. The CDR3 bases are TGTGCCAGCAGGAGGAGGGGCAAGGTCGACGAGCAGTACTTC.